This TCR beta chain is from a study of T cell responses to AZD1222 COVID-19 vaccine (dated by TCRdb to the early 2020s). Regarding the research as a whole: TCR sequencing covered more than 230 trial participants: about 210 given two doses of AZD1222 and 26 given two doses of MenACWY control vaccine. Enrollment into the trials was organized by age into subgroups of 18-55, 56-69 and 70-plus years, and those subgroups contained roughly 140, 27 and 60 TCR-sequenced participants, respectively. Findings and caveats that apply to the study as a whole: Participants were mostly white British and included more females than males, and it was suggested by the authors that clonal diversity may have been underestimated. Conclusions about previously exposed vaccinees are limited, since just a handful of AZD1222 recipients were seropositive for SARS-CoV-2 at baseline. A significant rise in spike-specific TCR breadth and depth was observed after two AZD1222 doses relative to day 0 and relative to MenACWY recipients. The vaccine-associated CD4 TCRs covered the entire spike protein, and the dominant responses fell in regions 160-218 and 743-854. Epitopes outside the regions mutated in the B.1.351 and B.1.1.7 variants were reportedly recognized by nearly half of the unique spike-specific TCRs. In the small 56-69-year group, the increase in depth fell short of significance, most likely because of low power. Because no day 14 peak-response samples were available, repertoires were characterized only after the peak T cell response.

The germline V gene supplies CDR1 MDHEN and CDR2 SYDVKM. V is clipped by 5 bases and J by 2 bases, and the sequence between their germline boundaries is 17 bases long. The CDR3 contains 16 residues, cysteine and phenylalanine counted. The sequence is cut down to CDR3 DNA, 48 bases in frame from base 1. On this clone itself: Its target antigen remains unknown. Base quality data are lacking; no much larger clone is found one base away.

The CDR3 regions of human TCRbeta chains were analyzed by immunosequencing. The paper's processing steps were these. TCRs in the repertoires were matched against a reference library of SARS-CoV-2-specific TCRs that had been generated with the MIRA antigen-specificity platform. Breadth was defined as the fraction of unique TCRs that were SARS-CoV-2-associated, and depth was defined as the fraction of total T cells that were SARS-CoV-2-associated. Using the MIRA data, each spike-specific TCR was mapped to the spike region that the TCR reacts to and placed in a CD4 or CD8 class. Log10-transformed breadth and depth values were compared by one-way ANOVA with Sidak's multiple comparisons tests. The immuneACCESS repertoire file appears here via TCRdb, limited to in-frame rearrangements. These files lack a portion of the clones; in checked studies, under half of the deficit traces to unresolved V genes, and the cause of the others is not known. The DNA gave D and trimming, while V, J and clone size come from that table. Here the sample has some 150,000 clones; nearly 95% occur a single time. Around 3.3% of the sample rests with the top ten.

The sample's time point, from its label and the paper: about 28 days (+/-7) after the second vaccine dose. AZD1222 recipients with second doses at about 4 weeks or about 12 weeks were pooled, because spike-specific TCR depth and breadth did not differ between schedules. Samples from vaccinated people were obtained from the UK trials COV001 and COV002, which included a single-blind randomized controlled phase 2/3 trial of AZD1222 (ChAdOx1 nCoV-19) in healthy adults. For TCRbeta chain sequencing, PBMC samples from trial participants were taken at day 0 and at day 28 after the second dose. The rearranged segments are TRBV28 and TRBJ2-3; TRBD2 is perhaps the D gene, given 6 matching bases. The sample in question was peripheral blood, obtained 28 days after the second AZD1222 dose. The TCR sequence derives from an adult who received the AZD1222 COVID-19 vaccine. The sequenced DNA: TGTGCCAGCAGTAGACCCGGGACTTCACTCACAGATACGCAGTATTTT. It is translated as CASSRPGTSLTDTQYF.